This entry lists 18 T cell receptor beta chains sequenced from one sample in a study of blood T cell repertoires in COVID-19. Produced via immunoSEQ multiplex PCR; TCRdb's table is partial and in-frame only. The profile shows roughly 100,000 clones, roughly 80% of them singletons. Sample: peripheral blood. The receptors stem from a woman between 70 and 85 years old with acute or convalescent COVID-19.

The chain carries TRBV6-2 or TRBV6-3 and TRBJ1-2; the D gene is possibly TRBD1 (6 bases). The CDR3 extends over 14 amino acids. CDR1 is MNHEY, CDR2 SVGEGT, per germline. Trimming removed 5 bases from V and 8 bases from J, with 18 bases in between. Written as DNA, the CDR3 is TGTGCCAGCAGTACCACGGGACACCCTATAGGCTACACCTTC. This sequence encodes CASSTTGHPIGYTF.

In its sample, this clone was seen a few times. The CDR3 carries no conserved terminal phenylalanine or tryptophan, so it likely arises from a read error. The DNA is omitted, as the CDR3 cannot be located on it reliably, and the CDR3 follows TCRdb's listing. The gene calls are TRBV4-3 and TRBJ1-3. Germline V gives CDR1 LGHNA, CDR2 YSLEER. Counting both end residues, the CDR3 totals 17 amino acids. CDR3 loop: CARSQRWSGRVGNTSYL.

V usage is TRBV24-1 and J usage is TRBJ2-3, with TRBD1 identical over 7 bases. The length of the CDR3 is 16 residues. The V and J ends lost 2 bases and 1 base, in that order; junction bases with no gene match: 5. Per germline, CDR1 KGHDR and CDR2 SFDVKD. CDR3 region: CATSDSVGGRTDTQYF. The CDR3 DNA follows: TGTGCCACCAGTGATTCGGTAGGGGGCCGCACAGATACGCAGTATTTT.

The chain has TRBV7-2 and TRBJ1-2; the match to TRBD1 covers 10 bases. The germline V gene encodes CDR1 SGHTA and CDR2 FQGNSA. V was pared by 5 bases and J by 7 bases, with 4 bases of the junction left unmatched. The CDR3 extends over 13 amino acids. CDR3 coding DNA: TGTGCCAGCAGCACGGACAGGGGGAGTGGCTACACCTTC. Its protein is CASSTDRGSGYTF.

The rearrangement uses TRBV19 and TRBJ2-3, with 8 bases identical to TRBD1. The CDR3 extends over 15 amino acids. Germline V lookup: CDR1 LNHDA, CDR2 SQIVND (reference sequence). Trimming cost V 5 bases and J 3 bases; bases outside gene matches: 7. CDR3 sequence reads: CASSGGQGITDTQYF. For the CDR3, the DNA is TGTGCCAGTAGTGGTGGACAGGGCATAACAGATACGCAGTATTTT.

This clone has more than one count but fewer than ten. The genes are TRBV3-1 (or the pseudogene TRBV3-2) and TRBJ1-4; D is possibly TRBD1 (5 bases). With 0 bases removed from V and 6 bases from J, the gap between germline ends came to 11 bases. This CDR3 is 15 amino acids long. Per the germline V gene, CDR1 is LGHDT and CDR2 is YNNKEL (reference sequence). CDR3 residues: CASSQEGVADEKLFF. CDR3 bases: TGTGCCAGCAGCCAAGAGGGGGTAGCGGATGAAAAACTGTTTTTT.

The chain has TRBV6-5 and TRBJ1-2; 7 bases align to TRBD1. The CDR3 has 15 amino acids. After removal of 5 bases from V and 8 bases from J, the junction contained 14 bases not matched to a gene. The germline CDR1 and CDR2 sequences are MNHEY and SVGAGI. The CDR3 is CASSPSTGPAGGYTF. The CDR3 DNA reads as TGTGCCAGCAGTCCTTCGACAGGGCCCGCGGGGGGCTACACCTTC.

This chain uses TRBV5-8 with TRBJ2-4; D is unclear. The V end was cut by 0 bases, the J end by 6 bases, with 10 bases between. Germline V gene data show CDR1 as SGHTS and CDR2 as YDEGEE. The CDR3 is 14 amino acids. The CDR3 is CASSLVVVGNIQYF. The CDR3 DNA follows: TGTGCCAGCAGCTTGGTGGTAGTCGGAAACATTCAGTACTTC.

J is TRBJ2-5 and V is TRBV5-1; 9 nucleotides agree with TRBD2. CDR3 length: 16 amino acids. V shed 0 bases and J 2 bases; nucleotides not matched to a gene: 5. Germline CDR1 SGHRS, CDR2 YFSETQ. The chain's CDR3 is CASSLAAAGGQETQYF. Written as DNA, the CDR3 is TGCGCCAGCAGCTTGGCCGCCGCGGGGGGGCAAGAGACCCAGTACTTC.

The CDR3 protein is CATSSADGELFF. CDR3 in DNA: TGTGCCACCAGTTCTGCGGACGGGGAGCTGTTTTTT. This chain joins TRBV24-1 and TRBJ2-2; unclear D gene. CDR3 size: 12 residues. The germline gives CDR1 KGHDR, CDR2 SFDVKD. V was pared by 6 bases and J by 7 bases, with 8 bases between.

V and J are TRBV3-1 (or the pseudogene TRBV3-2) and TRBJ1-5; D is undetermined. This CDR3 comprises 14 residues. Germline V CDR1 and CDR2: LGHDT, YNNKEL (reference sequence). V lost 0 bases, J lost 4 bases, and 7 bases lay in between. The DNA of the CDR3 is TGTGCCAGCAGCCAAGATACAGTAAATCAGCCCCAGCATTTT. This codes for CASSQDTVNQPQHF.

This clone showed up just once. The chain joins TRBV5-1 to TRBJ1-2, with a tentative D call TRBD1 (5 bases). Trimming removed 1 base at V and 8 bases at J, with 18 bases between. This CDR3 is built from 15 residues. Looked up from germline, CDR1 is SGHRS and CDR2 is YFSETQ. The CDR3 DNA reads as TGCGCCAGCAGCTTGTCCCCAGGGCGGGGTTCAGGCTACACCTTC. Its translation is CASSLSPGRGSGYTF.

This chain uses TRBV11-1 with TRBJ1-2; tentative D call: TRBD1 (5 bases). V was shortened by 1 base and J by 6 bases, with 18 bases between the two germline ends. Germline V gene data show CDR1 as SGHAT and CDR2 as FQDESV (reference sequence). CDR3 size: 16 residues. CDR3 amino acids: CASSLGGLVQGNGYTF. The CDR3 DNA reads as TGTGCCAGCAGCTTAGGTGGCCTGGTCCAGGGAAATGGCTACACCTTC.

The V gene is TRBV7-2, the J gene TRBJ2-7, with TRBD1 matching over 9 bases. The J segment lost 2 bases and the V segment lost 5 bases, leaving 7 bases of the junction unmatched. The CDR3 totals 15 residues. Germline CDR1 is SGHTA and CDR2 is FQGNSA. The CDR3 sequence: CASSPIQGATYEQYF. The CDR3, as DNA: TGTGCCAGCAGCCCGATACAGGGGGCCACCTACGAGCAGTACTTC.

V gene TRBV7-9 combines with J gene TRBJ2-2, with TRBD1 identical over 7 bases. After removal of 3 bases from V and 0 bases from J, the junction contained 4 bases not matched to a gene. Germline CDR1 and CDR2: SEHNR and FQNEAQ (reference sequence). CDR3 length: 16 amino acids. The CDR3 spells CASSFRTGANTGELFF. The CDR3, as DNA: TGTGCCAGCAGCTTCAGGACAGGCGCGAACACCGGGGAGCTGTTTTTT.

This clone appeared a few times. The chain is built from TRBV30 and TRBJ2-5; 9 bases match TRBD2. With V trimmed by 5 bases and J by 9 bases, 13 bases remained unmatched. Germline V gene data show CDR1 as GTSNPN and CDR2 as SVGIG (reference sequence). The CDR3 spans 14 residues. Here the CDR3 reads CAWDRGGGGAPQYF. The DNA of the CDR3 is TGTGCCTGGGACCGCGGTGGCGGGGGGGCCCCCCAGTACTTC.

The chain employs TRBV28 and TRBJ1-3, with TRBD1 matching over 9 bases. Per the germline V gene, CDR1 is MDHEN and CDR2 is SYDVKM. V shed 5 bases, J shed 7 bases, and the junction held 6 bases outside the gene matches. This CDR3 has 14 amino acids. As DNA, the CDR3 is TGTGCCAGCAGTCCACAGGGGGCGAGGAACACCATATATTTT. Residues: CASSPQGARNTIYF.

The rearrangement links TRBV18 to TRBJ2-2; 8 bases line up with TRBD1. V lost 5 bases and J lost 0; bases outside the gene matches: 2. CDR3 length: 15 residues. Germline V gives CDR1 KGHSH, CDR2 LQKENI. The CDR3 nucleotides are TGTGCCAGCTCAGGACAGGGCGCGAACACCGGGGAGCTGTTTTTT. Translating gives CASSGQGANTGELFF. Using reference TRBV18 and TRBJ2-2 for the parts outside the CDR3, the full variable domain is NAGVMQNPRHLVRRRGQEARLRCSPMKGHSHVYWYRQLPEEGLKFMVYLQKENIIDESGMPKERFSAEFPKEGPSILRIQQVVRGDSAAYFCASSGQGANTGELFFGEGSRLTVL.